Included here is one T cell receptor beta chain sequence, with context. Its antigen is not identified. This record comes from a study of radiation and T cells in renal cell carcinoma. The study's findings and limits: In blood, top tumor clones expanded by 2 weeks, shrinking by 4.

Trimming removed 3 bases from V and 0 bases from J, with 12 bases in between. Germline V gene sequence: CDR1 LNHNV, CDR2 YYDKDF (reference sequence). The length of the CDR3 is 15 residues. The repertoire was sequenced with immunoSEQ multiplex PCR; TCRdb's copy has only in-frame clones and lacks some. The table shows around 80,000 clones, with 82% occurring only once. Time point described: blood 2 weeks post-SBRT. Treatment noted: 15 Gy SBRT to primary tumor, nephrectomy 4 weeks later. After SBRT, blood was collected at 2 and 4 weeks, plus baseline. The receptor's source is a man between 60 and 70 years old with renal cell carcinoma. Sequencing used blood, obtained from a patient whose treatment included radiotherapy and nephrectomy. The chain joins TRBV15 to TRBJ2-7, with D perhaps TRBD1 or TRBD2 (5 bases each). CDR3 sequence: CATSSRRDRSYEQYF. The CDR3 coding sequence is TGTGCCACCAGCAGCCGACGGGACCGCTCCTACGAGCAGTACTTC.